This is a list of T cell receptor beta chains from one sample in a study of T cell responses to AZD1222 COVID-19 vaccine. This table comes from immunoSEQ multiplex PCR, and its TCRdb copy is limited to in-frame clones, with some not included. This table has more than 95,000 clones, about 89% appearing once. The input for sequencing was peripheral blood, taken on day 0 of AZD1222 vaccination. The receptors shown here come from an adult in good health. Each CDR3 is given without its conserved first and last residue. Each record gives: J gene, V gene, CDR3 protein.

>TRBJ2-1|TRBV4-3
ASSQSLAGGSYNEQF
>TRBJ2-3|TRBV4-2
ASSARTSGGGDTQY
>TRBJ1-2|TRBV5-1
ASSFTGNYGYT
>TRBJ1-1|TRBV27
ASRPWRNGNTEAF
>TRBJ2-5|TRBV5-4
ASSLGLAEQETQY
>TRBJ1-1|TRBV27
ASSLSRDTEAF
>TRBJ2-7|TRBV5-1
ASSTGQGLMGSS
>TRBJ1-1|TRBV27
ASSLFGEAF
>TRBJ2-2|TRBV7-8
ASREGGTGELF
>TRBJ1-2|TRBV6-1
ASSEGRIHGYT
>TRBJ1-2|TRBV10-3
AIRQDPYGYT
>TRBJ1-5|TRBV9
ASSVDPDPASQPQH
>TRBJ1-3|TRBV4-3
ASSVGTGVGNTIY
>TRBJ1-3|TRBV13
ATLGGQSGNTIY
>TRBJ1-5|TRBV7-2
ASSLAMVVNQPQH
>TRBJ1-5|TRBV6-2/TRBV6-3
ASSYRQGRIWEQPQH
>TRBJ1-1|TRBV11-2
ASSPTGATEAF
>TRBJ2-5|TRBV9
ASSGAGTGVRETQY
>TRBJ2-5|TRBV7-2
ASSFWTETQY
>TRBJ2-2|TRBV7-6
ASSFRGLDPGELF
>TRBJ1-2|TRBV11-2
ASSLVLGGGYT
>TRBJ1-1|TRBV3-1/TRBV3-2
ASSQGGAGNTEAF
>TRBJ1-2|TRBV5-4
ASSVQGAGYGYT
>TRBJ1-2|TRBV2
ASSAEKLGYT
>TRBJ1-2|TRBV28
ASNDRDRLNYGYT
>TRBJ1-2|TRBV5-6
ASSLADHAPSSHGYT
>TRBJ1-4|TRBV6-1
ASSEGGRGGDEKLF
>TRBJ2-7|TRBV6-6
ASSHMGAYEQY
>TRBJ2-2|TRBV9
ASSLLTDNTGELF
>TRBJ1-5|TRBV28
ASTLGRRNQPQH
>TRBJ1-6|TRBV7-2
ASSSGADSPLH
>TRBJ1-2|TRBV7-2
ASSLGGGRYGYT
>TRBJ1-2|TRBV21-1
ASSKDYRGRELQGYT
>TRBJ1-1|TRBV7-9
ASSLSSRADTEAF
>TRBJ2-7|TRBV7-8
ASSLRAGGSSYEQY
>TRBJ2-3|TRBV12-2
ASRPIWGATSTDTQY
>TRBJ2-3|TRBV5-4
ASGQGTDTQY
>TRBJ2-1|TRBV20-1
SAPKEGLGF
>TRBJ2-1|TRBV18
ASSLRGGLADTYNEQF
>TRBJ2-6|TRBV5-1
ASSLGQPGANVLT
>TRBJ2-1|TRBV2
ASSDGDRFF
>TRBJ2-7|TRBV28
ASIQWYPYEQY